This TCR beta chain was recovered during a study of blood T cell repertoires in COVID-19. TCRdb's table, derived via immunoSEQ multiplex PCR, lists solely in-frame clones and lacks some. The table has 180,000 or so clones, around 88% seen once; the top ten hold around 9%. In terms of age and location, participants ranged from roughly 18 to 90 years and lived in about 25 US areas. Sequenced material: PBMCs or T cells enriched from blood (not recorded which). This receptor was obtained from a woman in her 30s who had recovered from COVID-19.

As DNA, the CDR3 is TGTGCCAGCCGTTATACCCGGGGCGAGCAGTACTTC. This codes for CASRYTRGEQYF. This rearrangement joins TRBV27 to TRBJ2-7; perhaps TRBD2 as D (5 bases). Trimming removed 8 bases from V and 6 bases from J, with 14 bases in between. Germline assignment: CDR1 MNHEY and CDR2 SMNVEV (reference sequence). The CDR3 extends over 12 amino acids.